One and the same sample provided the 19 T cell receptor beta chains below, sequenced in a study of shared clonotypes between healthy human individuals. TCRdb keeps only in-frame clones here, not all; method: immunoSEQ multiplex PCR. In the table there are approximately 1,500,000 clones, approximately 98% of which are singletons. Sequencing was done on a sample of naive CD4+ T cells sorted from blood. Subset meaning: CD45RA+ positively selected. The source of these receptors is a man aged 25 to 40 in good health.

This rearrangement joins TRBV14 to TRBJ2-3; TRBD2 agrees at 11 bases. Losses at the gene ends were 5 bases for V and 5 bases for J; bases not matched to a gene: 6. This CDR3 has 15 amino acids. Germline CDR1 SGHDN, CDR2 FVKESK. In nucleotides, the CDR3 is TGTGCCAGCAGCGAACTAGCGGGAGAGATAGATACGCAGTATTTT. This encodes CASSELAGEIDTQYF.

The V call is TRBV18, the J call TRBJ2-1; the match to TRBD2 covers 10 bases. Germline CDR1 and CDR2: KGHSH and LQKENI. The CDR3 has 15 amino acids. J lost 8 bases, V lost 5 bases, and 9 bases had no gene match. CDR3 DNA sequence: TGTGCCAGCTCAATGACGGGACTAGCGTTTTATGAGCAGTTCTTC. As protein: CASSMTGLAFYEQFF.

The chain couples TRBV7-9 to TRBJ2-1; 10 bases agree with TRBD2. The CDR3 is 16 residues long. Per germline, CDR1 SEHNR and CDR2 FQNEAQ (reference sequence). V shed 5 bases and J 0 bases; nucleotides not matched to a gene: 4. CDR3 sequence (DNA): TGTGCCAGCAGCCAAAGCGGGAGGGCCTCCTACAATGAGCAGTTCTTC. Residues: CASSQSGRASYNEQFF. The whole variable domain, remainder taken from reference TRBV7-9 and TRBJ2-1, is DTGVSQNPRHKITKRGQNVTFRCDPISEHNRLYWYRQTLGQGPEFLTYFQNEAQLEKSRLLSDRFSAERPKGSFSTLEIQRTEQGDSAMYLCASSQSGRASYNEQFFGPGTRLTVL.

The V gene is TRBV7-9, the J gene TRBJ2-6, with 7 bases identical to TRBD1. This CDR3 spans 18 amino acids. Trimming took 5 bases from V and 0 from J; bases not matched to a gene: 10. The germline V gene has CDR1 SEHNR and CDR2 FQNEAQ (reference sequence). In DNA, the CDR3 is TGTGCCAGCAGCCCACGGACAGGCCCAAGCTCTGGGGCCAACGTCCTGACTTTC. Its protein is CASSPRTGPSSGANVLTF.

The chain carries TRBV27 and TRBJ2-1, with D perhaps TRBD1 (5 bases). Trimming left V 0 bases short and J 4 bases short, with 7 bases between. The germline V gene has CDR1 MNHEY and CDR2 SMNVEV (reference sequence). This CDR3 comprises 14 residues. The CDR3 region is CASSLSKGYNEQFF. For the CDR3, the DNA is TGTGCCAGCAGTTTATCGAAGGGGTACAATGAGCAGTTCTTC.

The chain links TRBV5-5 to TRBJ1-1; the D is unclear. Trimming left V 4 bases short and J 3 bases short, with 16 bases between. This CDR3 is built from 15 residues. The germline CDR1 and CDR2 sequences are SGHKS and YYEKEE (reference sequence). The CDR3 region has the DNA TGTGCCAGCAGCCAAACGTCCAGCGGCGACACTGAAGCTTTCTTT. Residues: CASSQTSSGDTEAFF.

This chain joins TRBV7-2 and TRBJ1-2; a possible D gene is TRBD1 (6 bases). V dropped 2 bases and J dropped 7 bases, with 14 bases sitting between them. CDR1 and CDR2 (germline): SGHTA, FQGNSA. This CDR3 region has 14 residues. CDR3 amino acids: CASSLPARGAGYTF. CDR3 sequence (DNA): TGTGCCAGCAGCTTACCCGCCAGGGGAGCTGGCTACACCTTC.

This clone occurred once. The chain links TRBV27 to TRBJ2-7; no clear D gene. Trimming removed 3 bases from V and 6 bases from J, with 12 bases in between. There are 13 residues in the CDR3. Germline CDR1 and CDR2: MNHEY and SMNVEV (reference sequence). In DNA form, the CDR3 reads TGTGCCAGCAGTTTCTTCCCCCGCCGCGAGCAGTACTTC. Protein: CASSFFPRREQYF.

This chain uses TRBV9 with TRBJ2-3, with 9 bases lining up with TRBD2. V was pared by 0 bases and J by 3 bases, with 8 bases of the junction left unmatched. The CDR3 consists of 17 residues. The germline CDR1 and CDR2 sequences are SGDLS and YYNGEE. The CDR3 sequence: CASSVGLGGRVTDTQYF. CDR3 in DNA: TGTGCCAGCAGCGTAGGACTCGGCGGGAGGGTTACAGATACGCAGTATTTT. Full variable domain (outside the CDR3, taken from reference TRBV9 and TRBJ2-3): DSGVTQTPKHLITATGQRVTLRCSPRSGDLSVYWYQQSLDQGLQFLIQYYNGEERAKGNILERFSAQQFPDLHSELNLSSLELGDSALYFCASSVGLGGRVTDTQYFGPGTRLTVL.

V usage is TRBV4-1 and J usage is TRBJ2-3; D is ambiguous. From germline, CDR1 is MGHRA and CDR2 YSYEKL. The V end was cut by 0 bases, the J end by 7 bases, with 14 bases between. This CDR3 comprises 15 residues. The CDR3 nucleotides are TGCGCCAGCAGCCAAGAAGTCCTTCGGGTGCATACGCAGTATTTT. It yields the protein CASSQEVLRVHTQYF.

V is TRBV4-1 and J is TRBJ2-1; 7 nucleotides line up with TRBD2. There are 15 residues in the CDR3. Germline lookup yields CDR1 MGHRA and CDR2 YSYEKL. The J segment lost 6 bases and the V segment lost 3 bases, leaving 8 bases of the junction unmatched. CDR3 amino acids: CASSQGQRDFNEQFF. The DNA for the CDR3 is TGCGCCAGCAGCCAGGGGCAGCGGGATTTCAATGAGCAGTTCTTC.

On this clone itself: The identical CDR3 is also encoded by other nucleotide sequences in the sample. The J gene is TRBJ2-1, the V gene TRBV5-5; D gene ambiguous. Germline V CDR1 and CDR2: SGHKS, YYEKEE (reference sequence). CDR3 length: 13 residues. V lost 0 bases to trimming and J lost 5 bases, with 6 bases between them. CDR3 DNA: TGTGCCAGCAGCTTGGGACCGAACAATGAGCAGTTCTTC. Encoded protein: CASSLGPNNEQFF.

J is TRBJ2-5 and V is TRBV7-2, with TRBD1 matching 8 bases. Germline CDR1 and CDR2: SGHTA and FQGNSA. Trimming cost V 5 bases and J 2 bases; bases outside gene matches: 4. The CDR3 is 14 amino acids. CDR3 amino acids: CASSPGTGQETQYF. The CDR3 coding sequence is TGTGCCAGCAGCCCTGGGACAGGACAAGAGACCCAGTACTTC. Full variable domain (outside the CDR3, taken from reference TRBV7-2 and TRBJ2-5): GAGVSQSPSNKVTEKGKDVELRCDPISGHTALYWYRQSLGQGLEFLIYFQGNSAPDKSGLPSDRFSAERTGGSVSTLTIQRTQQEDSAVYLCASSPGTGQETQYFGPGTRLLVL.

The V call is TRBV5-6, the J call TRBJ1-1; D is possibly TRBD1 (6 bases). CDR1 and CDR2 (germline): SGHDT, YYEEEE. The CDR3 has 14 residues. V lost 5 bases, J lost 1 base, and 12 bases lay in between. CDR3 coding DNA: TGTGCCAGCAGTCCCCGGGGACAGAACACTGAAGCTTTCTTT. Its protein is CASSPRGQNTEAFF.

Notes on this clone: Mismatch with germline at one junction end may stem from a read error. The genes are TRBV7-8 and TRBJ2-7; no reliable D call. The CDR3 runs 13 residues. Germline CDR1 and CDR2: SGHVS and FQNEAQ. CDR3 sequence (DNA): TGTGCCAGCAGCTTAGGTGAATCCTTCGAGCAGTACTTC. Translation: CASSLGESFEQYF.

Details on this clone: This sample also contains other DNA sequences that code for the same CDR3. The chain couples TRBV9 to TRBJ2-1, with D unclear. The V end lost 0 bases, the J end lost 6 bases, and 7 bases lay between the germline ends. Germline loops: CDR1 SGDLS, CDR2 YYNGEE. The CDR3 loop spans 13 amino acids. CDR3 residues: CASSVVGSNEQFF. DNA for the CDR3: TGTGCCAGCAGCGTAGTAGGTTCCAATGAGCAGTTCTTC.

The chain is built from TRBV5-1 and TRBJ2-3, with D tentatively TRBD1 (5 bases). Trimming removed 4 bases from V and 6 bases from J, with 15 bases in between. Germline-derived CDR1 and CDR2 are SGHRS and YFSETQ. There are 14 residues in the CDR3. The CDR3 nucleotides read TGCGCCAGCAGCCAAGACAGCCCTAGGGATACGCAGTATTTT. Protein sequence: CASSQDSPRDTQYF.

V gene TRBV12-5 combines with J gene TRBJ1-5; a weak D match, TRBD1 (5 bases). Germline V CDR1 and CDR2: LGHNT, FRNRAP. The ends were cut back, 2 bases at V and 0 bases at J, with 20 bases in the middle. The CDR3 is 19 amino acids. CDR3 coding DNA: TGTGCTAGTGGTTTGCCACGGGGGGAAACAAGACATAGCAATCAGCCCCAGCATTTT. This codes for CASGLPRGETRHSNQPQHF.

V and J are TRBV27 and TRBJ2-1; 9 bases fit TRBD2. Germline CDR1 MNHEY, CDR2 SMNVEV (reference sequence). After removal of 3 bases from V and 4 bases from J, the junction contained 4 bases not matched to a gene. There are 15 residues in the CDR3. The CDR3: CASSFSGSWYNEQFF. For the CDR3, the DNA is TGTGCCAGCAGTTTTAGCGGGAGTTGGTACAATGAGCAGTTCTTC.